This TCR beta chain was identified during a study of early T cells in non-severe SARS-CoV-2 infection (dated by TCRdb to the early 2020s). For context, the study as a whole: Because TCR sequencing was done on bulk RNA from unsorted whole blood, the alpha and beta chains could not be paired. Study-wide conclusions, independent of this receptor: VDJdb matching was skewed toward anti-spike CD8 responses, so virus-specific expansions were likely underestimated and private and CD4 specificities were missed.

Clipping removes 4 bases from V and 5 bases from J, with 2 as the unmatched junction base count. The CDR1 and CDR2 encoded by the germline V gene (reference sequence) are DFQATT and SNEGSKA. The CDR3 runs 12 residues from the cysteine to the phenylalanine. Of the read, only the CDR3 DNA is kept; its 36 bases are in frame from base 1. Library preparation used 5' RACE. Sequencing took place on a NextSeq 500. The TCR library protocol attached unique molecular identifiers to individual cDNA molecules to correct for sequencing error and PCR bias. TCR alpha and beta chains were both sequenced, and the abundances of alpha and beta sequences in each sample were closely correlated with each other. Regarding the original processing steps: Decombinator V4 was used to annotate the V gene, J gene and CDR3 of the TCR sequences. Expanded TCRs were defined as changing significantly between any two time points under a Poisson model with p below 0.0001. TCR abundances were normalised to the total number of TCRs sequenced in each sample and reported as counts per million. TRAV1-2 paired with TRAJ12, TRAJ20 or TRAJ33 defined MAIT TCRs, while TRAV10 paired with TRAJ18 defined iNKT TCRs. VDJdb, accessed 1 November 2021, was searched for CMV, EBV and SARS-CoV-2 annotated TCRs, with TCRs annotated for multiple antigens excluded. The public reads were run again by TCRdb, first through fastp at Q25 and then through MiXCR, and only productive beta chains were kept. Rows with a matching CDR3 protein are joined into one entry that keeps the most common DNA and genes. TCRdb's processing, not the authors', yielded these V and J calls. The sample table lists approximately 71,000 distinct CDR3 sequences, under 15% of them with a count of one. The ten most abundant clones make up 2.7% of the sample.

This was a case-control study nested in a cohort of healthcare workers in London, UK, who had nasopharyngeal swab PCR tests and blood samples taken every week. Healthcare workers were enrolled in the week of the UK lockdown, from 23 to 31 March 2020, and were followed every week for up to roughly 15 weeks. This clonotype has ten or more counts. The antigen it binds to is not known. One base away there is no much larger clone; base qualities are not given. The receptor was derived from an adult who was a healthcare worker with PCR-confirmed SARS-CoV-2 infection or an uninfected control (not recorded which). The input for sequencing was whole blood, taken at baseline. This receptor chain uses TRBV20-1 and TRBJ2-3, and 8 junctional nucleotides match TRBD1. The DNA reads TGCAGTGCTATCAGGGGGCAAGATACGCAGTATTTT. Its translation is CSAIRGQDTQYF.